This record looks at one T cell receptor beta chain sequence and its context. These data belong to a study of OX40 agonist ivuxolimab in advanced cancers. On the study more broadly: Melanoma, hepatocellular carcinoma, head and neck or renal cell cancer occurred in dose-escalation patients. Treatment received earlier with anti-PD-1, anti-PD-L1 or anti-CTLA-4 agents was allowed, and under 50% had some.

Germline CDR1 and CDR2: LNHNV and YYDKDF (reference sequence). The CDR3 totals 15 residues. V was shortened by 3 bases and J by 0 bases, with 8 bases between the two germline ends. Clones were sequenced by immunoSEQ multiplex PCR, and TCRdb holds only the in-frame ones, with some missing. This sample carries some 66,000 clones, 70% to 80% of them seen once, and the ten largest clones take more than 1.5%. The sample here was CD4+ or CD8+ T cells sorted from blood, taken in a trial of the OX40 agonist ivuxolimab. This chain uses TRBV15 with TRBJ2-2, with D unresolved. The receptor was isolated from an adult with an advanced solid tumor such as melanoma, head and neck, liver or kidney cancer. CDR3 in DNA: TGTGCCACCAGCAGGGGCGCCGCGAACACCGGGGAGCTGTTTTTT. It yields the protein CATSRGAANTGELFF.